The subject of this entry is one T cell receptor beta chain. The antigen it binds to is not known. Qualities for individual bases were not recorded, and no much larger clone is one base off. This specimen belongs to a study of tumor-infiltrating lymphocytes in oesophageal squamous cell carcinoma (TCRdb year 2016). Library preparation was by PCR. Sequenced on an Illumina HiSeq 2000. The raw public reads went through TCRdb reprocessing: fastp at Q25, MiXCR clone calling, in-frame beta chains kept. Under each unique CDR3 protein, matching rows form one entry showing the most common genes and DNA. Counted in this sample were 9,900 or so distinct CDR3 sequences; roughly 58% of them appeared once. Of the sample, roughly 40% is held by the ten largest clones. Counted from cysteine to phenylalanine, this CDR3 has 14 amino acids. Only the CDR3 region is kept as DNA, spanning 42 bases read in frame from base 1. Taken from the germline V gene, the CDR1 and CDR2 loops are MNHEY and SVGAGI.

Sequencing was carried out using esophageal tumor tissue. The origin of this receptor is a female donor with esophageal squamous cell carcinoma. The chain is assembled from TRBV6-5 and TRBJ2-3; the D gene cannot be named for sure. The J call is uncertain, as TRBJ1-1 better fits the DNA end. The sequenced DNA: TGTGCCAGCAGCCTTCCTACAGCTAACACTGAAGCTTTCTTT. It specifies CASSLPTANTEAFF.